These T cell receptor beta chains were read from a single sample in a study of T cell responses to AZD1222 COVID-19 vaccine. Some clones are missing from TCRdb's copy, which holds only in-frame ones; the method was immunoSEQ multiplex PCR. The sample yields over 110,000 clones, 93% seen once. Sequencing was performed on peripheral blood, taken on day 0 of AZD1222 vaccination. The source of these receptors is an adult in good health. The conserved cysteine and the conserved F or W are not part of the CDR3 here.

TRBJ2-7 | TRBV2 | ASSYLQGYEQY
TRBJ2-3 | TRBV12-3/TRBV12-4 | ASRASTDTQY
TRBJ2-1 | TRBV2 | ASSRTSGRWDEQF
TRBJ2-5 | TRBV6-5 | ASSYKGWETQY
TRBJ2-2 | TRBV5-6 | ASSFVSEPTGELF
TRBJ1-1 | TRBV29-1 | SVDSQGETEAF
TRBJ1-2 | TRBV19 | ASSEGVAGYT
TRBJ2-1 | TRBV6-5 | ASSYARTGGNEQF
TRBJ2-4 | TRBV27 | ASSLMAAKNIQY
TRBJ1-2 | TRBV5-4 | ASSLGRSLYGYT
TRBJ2-7 | TRBV30 | AWSVGVYEQY
TRBJ1-4 | TRBV15 | ATSRVSPNEKLF
TRBJ2-7 | TRBV19 | ASSMQGTGGHEQY
TRBJ2-3 | TRBV19 | ASKSDTQY
TRBJ1-2 | TRBV6-1 | ASSEQIYGLHVNGYT
TRBJ2-7 | TRBV5-6 | ASSLETRGYEQY
TRBJ2-3 | TRBV10-1 | ASSSTSGGLHTQY
TRBJ1-1 | TRBV30 | AWSEENTEAF
TRBJ2-5 | TRBV19 | ASSSQGLAQETQY
TRBJ1-5 | TRBV3-1/TRBV3-2 | ASSQAGPGSNQPQH
TRBJ1-6 | TRBV18 | ASSPPNNSPLH
TRBJ1-6 | TRBV21-1 | ASSTDRGFNSPLH
TRBJ2-1 | TRBV18 | ASSRLAVDIKPNEQF
TRBJ2-5 | TRBV7-2 | ASSPRVTSGGAETQY
TRBJ1-6 | TRBV5-1 | ASGWESSYNSPLH
TRBJ1-6 | TRBV6-5 | AASGDYNSPLH
TRBJ1-5 | TRBV7-2 | ASSPTGGPLLSGVRPQH
TRBJ1-3 | TRBV5-4 | ASSLVGTGGNTIY
TRBJ2-1 | TRBV18 | ASSVLSGTSGNEQF
TRBJ2-7 | TRBV14 | ASSHYGNSYEQY
TRBJ1-1 | TRBV6-5 | ASSYDTVSTEAF
TRBJ2-7 | TRBV7-8 | ASSLASQLEQY
TRBJ1-5 | TRBV15 | ATSRALGGQPQH